These T cell receptor beta chains were read from a single sample in a study of HIV-infected patients and healthy controls. TCRdb reanalysed the 5' RACE reads using MiXCR and keeps one entry per CDR3 protein. The profile shows roughly 7,800 distinct CDR3 sequences, 8.7% of them singletons. Sequences were derived from blood, sampled during antiretroviral therapy. These receptors all stem from an adult with HIV infection. The CDR3 runs from the conserved cysteine through the conserved F or W. The order of the fields is V gene, J gene, clone size, D gene, CDR3 DNA, CDR3 protein. D genes are given only for firm matches. Some rows mark clone size as missing; the rest say once, few, many or name a class of expanded clone.

v_call: TRBV19
j_call: TRBJ1-1
clone_size: many
d_call: NA
cdr3_nt: TGTGCCAGTAGTGAGAGAGGCACTGAAGCTTTCTTT
cdr3_aa: CASSERGTEAFF

v_call: TRBV2
j_call: TRBJ1-5
clone_size: NA
d_call: NA
cdr3_nt: TGTGCCAGCAGTGACCAAGACAATCAGCCCCAGCATTTT
cdr3_aa: CASSDQDNQPQHF

v_call: TRBV7-2
j_call: TRBJ1-6
clone_size: NA
d_call: TRBD1
cdr3_nt: TGTGCCAGCAGCTTAGTTGTTGGACAGGGTGTAACCCTCCACTTT
cdr3_aa: CASSLVVGQGVTLHF

v_call: TRBV3-1
j_call: TRBJ1-1
clone_size: medium-sized
d_call: TRBD1
cdr3_nt: TGTGCCAGCAGCCCTGGAATGACAGGGAGGCGGAACACTGAAGCTTTCTTT
cdr3_aa: CASSPGMTGRRNTEAFF

v_call: TRBV28
j_call: TRBJ2-6
clone_size: few
d_call: NA
cdr3_nt: TGTGCCAGCAGTTTAGACGGTCTCGGGGCCAACGTCCTGACTTTC
cdr3_aa: CASSLDGLGANVLTF

v_call: TRBV5-6
j_call: TRBJ2-5
clone_size: many
d_call: TRBD2
cdr3_nt: TGTGCCAGCAGCTTGGCTAGCGGGGGGCCGAAAGAGACCCAGTACTTC
cdr3_aa: CASSLASGGPKETQYF

v_call: TRBV19
j_call: TRBJ1-2
clone_size: many
d_call: NA
cdr3_nt: TGTGCCAGTAACATGGTGGGAAACAATGGCTACACCTTC
cdr3_aa: CASNMVGNNGYTF

v_call: TRBV13
j_call: TRBJ2-7
clone_size: many
d_call: NA
cdr3_nt: TGTGCCAGCAGCCGGGGGATCTACGAGCAGTACTTC
cdr3_aa: CASSRGIYEQYF

v_call: TRBV5-1
j_call: TRBJ1-4
clone_size: NA
d_call: NA
cdr3_nt: TGCGCCAGCAGCTTGGCCGACACCCCTAATGAAAAACTGTTTTTT
cdr3_aa: CASSLADTPNEKLFF

v_call: TRBV5-4
j_call: TRBJ1-2
clone_size: NA
d_call: TRBD1
cdr3_nt: TGTGCCAGCAGCTTGGGACAGGGGCAGGATGGCTACACCTTC
cdr3_aa: CASSLGQGQDGYTF

v_call: TRBV5-1
j_call: TRBJ1-1
clone_size: many
d_call: NA
cdr3_nt: TGCGCCAGCAGCTTGGCTGCAGGAACGAACACTGAAGCTTTCTTT
cdr3_aa: CASSLAAGTNTEAFF

v_call: TRBV7-7
j_call: TRBJ2-5
clone_size: many
d_call: NA
cdr3_nt: TGTGCCAGCAGCCCCAGTAATAAAGAGACCCAGTACTTC
cdr3_aa: CASSPSNKETQYF

v_call: TRBV6-5
j_call: TRBJ1-4
clone_size: medium-sized
d_call: NA
cdr3_nt: TGTGCCAGCAGCTACTTCCTTGGTAATAATGAAAAACTGTTTTTT
cdr3_aa: CASSYFLGNNEKLFF

v_call: TRBV5-1
j_call: TRBJ2-3
clone_size: many
d_call: TRBD1
cdr3_nt: TGCGCCAGCAGCTTGGGACAGGGAGCAGATACGCAGTATTTT
cdr3_aa: CASSLGQGADTQYF

v_call: TRBV6-1
j_call: TRBJ1-5
clone_size: medium-sized
d_call: NA
cdr3_nt: TGTGCCAGCAGTGAGGTAGGGGGAAATCAGCCCCAGCATTTT
cdr3_aa: CASSEVGGNQPQHF

v_call: TRBV10-3
j_call: TRBJ1-1
clone_size: many
d_call: TRBD1
cdr3_nt: TGTGCCATCAGTGAGTCTGACAGGGGACCAACTGAAGCTTTCTTT
cdr3_aa: CAISESDRGPTEAFF

v_call: TRBV9
j_call: TRBJ1-2
clone_size: many
d_call: NA
cdr3_nt: TGTGCCAGCAGCGTACGGGATGATTTTTATGGCTACACCTTC
cdr3_aa: CASSVRDDFYGYTF

v_call: TRBV5-1
j_call: TRBJ2-1
clone_size: few
d_call: TRBD1
cdr3_nt: TGCGCCAGCAGCACGGGACAGACATCCTACAATGAGCAGTTCTTC
cdr3_aa: CASSTGQTSYNEQFF

v_call: TRBV7-9
j_call: TRBJ2-4
clone_size: many
d_call: NA
cdr3_nt: TGTGCCAGCAGCTTAGCGCTTGAGAGGACCAGGGCCACTCAGTACTTC
cdr3_aa: CASSLALERTRATQYF

v_call: TRBV18
j_call: TRBJ1-5
clone_size: NA
d_call: TRBD1
cdr3_nt: TGTGCCAGCTCAAATGAACAGGGGCGGCGGCCCCAGCATTTT
cdr3_aa: CASSNEQGRRPQHF